This T cell receptor beta chain was documented in a study of response to subunit inactivated influenza vaccine. For this clonotype: Its antigen is not known.

V lost 0 bases and J lost 5; bases outside the gene matches: 7. The CDR3 is made up of 17 amino acids. Looked up from germline, CDR1 is DFQATT and CDR2 is SNEGSKA (reference sequence). Study-level findings and limits: New T cells are recruited in small numbers by each seasonal influenza vaccination, according to the authors' suggestion.

TCRdb used MiXCR to reprocess the RT-PCR reads, holding one entry per CDR3 protein. This sample carries approximately 530,000 distinct CDR3 sequences, over 10% of them seen once, and the ten largest clones take around 13%. This chain connects TRBV20-1 to TRBJ2-1; 13 nucleotides line up with TRBD2. This specimen consisted of PBMCs from blood, obtained about 40 days after vaccination. The origin of this receptor is a man aged 50-60 years who received an inactivated influenza vaccine. This CDR3 reads CSAREGTSGIRDNEQFF. In DNA, the CDR3 is TGCAGTGCTAGAGAGGGGACTAGCGGGATACGGGACAATGAGCAGTTCTTC.